The clone carrying this T cell receptor (beta chain) turned up a few times. After isolation, RNA underwent reverse transcription to generate cDNA as the sequencing template. Clones were read by immunoSEQ multiplex PCR, and TCRdb kept only the in-frame ones, dropping some. In the table there are about 180,000 clones, approximately 59% of which are singletons. The data were obtained in a study of CD8+ T cells in alopecia areata. Study details: Tofacitinib ran 6 to 18 months, followed by 6 months off drug.

Germline assignment: CDR1 MNHEY and CDR2 SMNVEV (reference sequence). This CDR3 comprises 14 residues. Deletions cut 2 bases from V and 2 bases from J, with 7 bases between. The specimen was CD4+ T cells sorted from blood, collected at week 0. This receptor was identified in a human donor with alopecia areata. The V call is TRBV27, the J call TRBJ1-5; a possible D gene is TRBD1 (5 bases). The CDR3 nucleotides read TGTGCCAGCAGTTTAGTGGGGGGCAATCAGCCCCAGCATTTT. Residues: CASSLVGGNQPQHF.